A single sample is the source of the 20 T cell receptor beta chains below, sequenced in a study of T cells after yellow fever vaccination. In TCRdb, the 5' RACE reads were re-called with MiXCR into one record per CDR3 protein. The sample shows 550,000 or so distinct CDR3 sequences, roughly 19% of them seen only once. The sequencing here drew on PBMCs, taken 15 days after the yellow fever booster vaccination. Receptor source: a man aged 25-45 years who received the YFV17D yellow fever vaccine.

In DNA, the CDR3 is TGTGCCAGCAGTTTCACGGGAGGGCCGGGGGATACGCAGTATTTT. Its protein is CASSFTGGPGDTQYF. This chain joins TRBV12-3 or TRBV12-4 and TRBJ2-3, with 8 bases identical to TRBD2. The V and J ends lost 3 bases and 6 bases, in that order; junction bases with no gene match: 8. This CDR3 has 15 residues.

There are a few counts of this clonotype. The V and J genes are TRBV11-2 and TRBJ2-3; 10 nucleotides line up with TRBD2. This CDR3 region has 18 residues. The germline CDR1 and CDR2 sequences are SGHAT and FQNNGV. V shed 0 bases, J shed 2 bases, and the junction held 8 bases outside the gene matches. The CDR3 loop reads CASSLDVASGRPTDTQYF. CDR3 coding DNA: TGTGCCAGCAGCTTAGATGTAGCTAGCGGGAGACCCACAGATACGCAGTATTTT.

This clonotype has just a few counts. V is TRBV5-1 and J is TRBJ2-5; D remains ambiguous. Germline CDR1 is SGHRS and CDR2 is YFSETQ. This CDR3 spans 12 amino acids. Trimming left V 4 bases short and J 5 bases short, with 9 bases between. CDR3 DNA sequence: TGCGCCAGCAGCATACCAAGGGAGACCCAGTACTTC. Its protein product is CASSIPRETQYF. The full variable domain, rest sourced from reference TRBV5-1 and TRBJ2-5, is KAGVTQTPRYLIKTRGQQVTLSCSPISGHRSVSWYQQTPGQGLQFLFEYFSETQRNKGNFPGRFSGRQFSNSRSEMNVSTLELGDSALYLCASSIPRETQYFGPGTRLLVL.

The sample holds a few counts of this clonotype. This sequence joins TRBV2 and TRBJ1-2; TRBD1 matches 7 bases. There are 13 residues in the CDR3. Germline CDR1 and CDR2: SNHLY and FYNNEI. V dropped 4 bases and J dropped 6; count of bases not matched to a gene: 5. The CDR3 DNA is TGTGCCAGCAGTGTGGAACAGGGGAATGGCTACACCTTC. Amino acids: CASSVEQGNGYTF.

This clonotype was recorded at least ten times. This rearrangement joins TRBV12-3 or TRBV12-4 to TRBJ2-7; the match to TRBD2 covers 11 bases. The trim removed 4 bases at V and 1 base at J, leaving 3 bases unmatched. This CDR3 region has 15 residues. The CDR3 DNA reads as TGTGCCAGCAGTTCCGGGACTAGCGGTTCCTACGAGCAGTACTTC. Amino acids: CASSSGTSGSYEQYF.

This chain links TRBV19 with TRBJ1-1; 7 bases align to TRBD1. The V gene's germline CDR1 is LNHDA and CDR2 SQIVND (reference sequence). The ends lost 6 bases at V and 4 bases at J; junction bases unmatched: 8. This CDR3 is 14 amino acids long. Written as DNA, the CDR3 is TGTGCCAGTAGACAAGACAGGGTAAGCACTGAAGCTTTCTTT. Translating gives CASRQDRVSTEAFF. The variable domain in full, completed from reference TRBV19 and TRBJ1-1, reads DGGITQSPKYLFRKEGQNVTLSCEQNLNHDAMYWYRQDPGQGLRLIYYSQIVNDFQKGDIAEGYSVSREKKESFPLTVTSAQKNPTAFYLCASRQDRVSTEAFFGQGTRLTVV.

The sample holds one count of this clonotype. V and J are TRBV30 and TRBJ2-7, with 7 positions matching TRBD1. The trim removed 2 bases at V and 0 bases at J, leaving 4 bases unmatched. The CDR3 totals 14 residues. Germline lookup yields CDR1 GTSNPN and CDR2 SVGIG (reference sequence). As DNA, the CDR3 is TGTGCCTGGAGTTCGGGACAGAGCTCCTACGAGCAGTACTTC. Its translation is CAWSSGQSSYEQYF.

This clonotype was seen a handful of times. This chain uses TRBV5-1 with TRBJ2-7; D remains ambiguous. Germline assignment: CDR1 SGHRS and CDR2 YFSETQ. The CDR3 extends over 14 amino acids. V was shortened by 1 base and J by 5 bases, with 13 bases between the two germline ends. CDR3 sequence (DNA): TGCGCCAGCAGCTTGCTGTCGTCTGGCGACGAGCAGTACTTC. Translation: CASSLLSSGDEQYF.

This clonotype was counted only a few times. The chain has TRBV5-1 and TRBJ2-1; D not resolved. The V gene's germline CDR1 is SGHRS and CDR2 YFSETQ. The CDR3 spans 16 residues. Trimming removed 0 bases at V and 2 bases at J, with 12 bases between. CDR3 DNA sequence: TGCGCCAGCAGCTTGGTGCTGGGGATAACCTACAATGAGCAGTTCTTC. Its protein is CASSLVLGITYNEQFF.

The sample holds a few counts of this clonotype. The V gene is TRBV15, the J gene TRBJ2-2; D is unresolved. V lost 5 bases and J lost 3, with 16 bases in between. From germline, CDR1 is LNHNV and CDR2 YYDKDF (reference sequence). The CDR3 loop spans 16 amino acids. CDR3 protein: CATSGQPSGYTGELFF. The CDR3 nucleotides are TGTGCCACCAGCGGGCAACCCAGTGGGTACACCGGGGAGCTGTTTTTT.

This clonotype came up a few times. The V gene is TRBV7-2, the J gene TRBJ2-7; D call uncertain. Trimming stripped 5 bases from V and 6 bases from J, with 8 bases between. This CDR3 contains 11 residues. Germline loops: CDR1 SGHTA, CDR2 FQGNSA. This CDR3 is CASSQSREQYF. The CDR3 nucleotides read TGTGCCAGCAGCCAGAGCCGCGAGCAGTACTTC.

Only a few counts were recorded for this clonotype. The J gene is TRBJ2-3, the V gene TRBV7-2; D possibly corresponds to TRBD2 (6 bases). Between the trimmed V and J ends, which lost 5 bases and 3 bases, there was a span of 15 bases. CDR1 is SGHTA, CDR2 FQGNSA, per germline. This CDR3 has 15 amino acids. The CDR3 loop reads CASSGFGGTTDTQYF. The CDR3 nucleotides read TGTGCCAGCAGCGGTTTTGGCGGGACGACAGATACGCAGTATTTT.

This clonotype showed up just a few times. The chain couples TRBV29-1 to TRBJ2-3, with D hard to call. CDR1 and CDR2 (germline): SQVTM, ANQGSEA. The CDR3 extends over 10 amino acids. The V and J ends lost 6 bases and 8 bases respectively, with 9 bases between them. The CDR3 DNA sequence: TGCAGCGTGGAGAGGTCTACGCAGTATTTT. Translation gives CSVERSTQYF.

This clonotype was picked up a small number of times. Mismatch with germline at one junction end may stem from a read error. This chain joins TRBV10-3 and TRBJ2-1, with 10 bases matching TRBD2. This CDR3 contains 15 residues. Per germline, CDR1 ENHRY and CDR2 SYGVKD. For the CDR3, the DNA is TGTGCCATCAGTGTATCAGCGGGAGGGCCGAGGGAGGAGGTCTTC. As protein: CAISVSAGGPREEVF.

V and J are TRBV10-3 and TRBJ2-3; TRBD2 agrees at 7 bases. Losses at the gene ends were 4 bases for V and 2 bases for J; bases not matched to a gene: 9. Germline CDR1 ENHRY, CDR2 SYGVKD. This CDR3 is 16 amino acids long. The CDR3 DNA reads TGTGCCATCAGTGGTCGGGGGAGGGGAAACACAGATACGCAGTATTTT. Translation: CAISGRGRGNTDTQYF.

This clonotype turned up a few times. The CDR3 reads CASSRAAGGPREQYF. Here the CDR3 DNA reads TGTGCCAGCAGCCGGGCGGCGGGAGGGCCCCGCGAGCAGTACTTC. The chain combines TRBV3-1 with TRBJ2-7, with TRBD2 matching over 9 bases. Germline CDR1 and CDR2: LGHDT and YNNKEL (reference sequence). The J segment lost 6 bases and the V segment lost 4 bases, leaving 10 bases of the junction unmatched. CDR3 length: 15 amino acids.

This clonotype was counted between two and nine times. V is TRBV29-1 and J is TRBJ2-5; D is perhaps TRBD2 (5 bases). V lost 4 bases and J 7 bases, leaving 13 bases between the germline ends. Germline-derived CDR1 and CDR2 are SQVTM and ANQGSEA. The CDR3 is made up of 12 amino acids. The CDR3: CSVVIPGMTQYF. As DNA, the CDR3 is TGCAGCGTTGTAATACCCGGGATGACCCAGTACTTC.

V gene TRBV7-2 combines with J gene TRBJ2-7; 7 bases line up with TRBD2. Germline lookup yields CDR1 SGHTA and CDR2 FQGNSA. Trimming cost V 3 bases and J 2 bases; bases outside gene matches: 4. This CDR3 is built from 14 residues. CDR3 residues: CASSFRREPYEQYF. CDR3 coding DNA: TGTGCCAGCAGCTTCCGGCGGGAGCCCTACGAGCAGTACTTC.

This clonotype was seen a few times. This chain joins TRBV29-1 and TRBJ2-7, with TRBD2 matching 8 bases. CDR3 length equals 14 residues. The V gene end was trimmed by 7 bases and the J gene end by 3 bases; junction bases not matched to a gene: 11. Germline assignment: CDR1 SQVTM and CDR2 ANQGSEA. DNA for the CDR3: TGCAGCGCAGCGACTAGCGCGGTCGACTACGAGCAGTACTTC. As protein: CSAATSAVDYEQYF.

This clonotype was observed many times. J is TRBJ2-1 and V is TRBV11-1, with D tentatively TRBD2 (6 bases). The germline V and J ends were trimmed by 0 bases and 0 bases, with 6 bases remaining between them. Germline lookup yields CDR1 SGHAT and CDR2 FQDESV (reference sequence). The CDR3 runs 15 residues. This CDR3 is CASSLATSSYNEQFF. CDR3 nucleotides: TGTGCCAGCAGCTTAGCGACTAGCTCCTACAATGAGCAGTTCTTC. The full variable domain, its missing parts supplied by reference TRBV11-1 and TRBJ2-1, is EAEVAQSPRYKITEKSQAVAFWCDPISGHATLYWYRQILGQGPELLVQFQDESVVDDSQLPKDRFSAERLKGVDSTLKIQPAELGDSAMYLCASSLATSSYNEQFFGPGTRLTVL.